This passage covers 12 T cell receptor beta chains from one sample sequenced in a study of identical twins. TCRdb recomputed calls from the 5' RACE reads with MiXCR, one row per CDR3 protein. The table records 430,000 or so distinct CDR3 sequences, less than 25% of them present only once. This sample also belongs to another study, concerning T cells expressing NK-cell markers.

Sequenced material: CD4+ T cells sorted from blood. All receptors derive from a young woman in good health.

V usage is TRBV5-4 and J usage is TRBJ2-1, with 8 bases aligning to TRBD2. This CDR3 region has 16 residues. Germline-derived CDR1 and CDR2 are SGHNT and YYREEE (reference sequence). Unmatched junction bases numbered 3, after V lost 0 bases and J lost 1 base. CDR3 sequence: CASSLEREFSYNEQFF. The CDR3 bases are TGTGCCAGCAGCTTGGAGCGGGAGTTTTCCTACAATGAGCAGTTCTTC.

This clonotype was seen repeatedly, ten times or more. The CDR3: CSAGEGYRLEQYF. CDR3 in DNA: TGCAGCGCCGGGGAGGGGTACAGGCTCGAGCAGTACTTC. The genes are TRBV29-1 and TRBJ2-7; TRBD2 agrees at 7 bases. V lost 7 bases and J lost 6; bases outside the gene matches: 12. Germline CDR1 is SQVTM and CDR2 is ANQGSEA. The CDR3 length is 13 residues.

This chain links TRBV19 with TRBJ2-2; D is ambiguous. Looked up from germline, CDR1 is LNHDA and CDR2 is SQIVND (reference sequence). The V end lost 3 bases, the J end lost 5 bases, and 4 bases lay between the germline ends. The length of the CDR3 is 12 residues. The CDR3 here is CASSIRTGELFF. The DNA for the CDR3 is TGTGCCAGTAGTATTCGGACCGGGGAGCTGTTTTTT.

The rearrangement uses TRBV12-3 or TRBV12-4 and TRBJ1-2; 9 bases are shared with TRBD1. The CDR3 spans 15 residues. V dropped 6 bases and J dropped 4; count of bases not matched to a gene: 9. The CDR3 bases are TGTGCCAGCAGCAGACGGACAGGGGAAAGCTATGGCTACACCTTC. Encoded protein: CASSRRTGESYGYTF.

CDR3 in amino acids: CASSSGPGDTQYF. The DNA of the CDR3 is TGTGCCAGCAGCTCAGGACCGGGGGATACGCAGTATTTT. The chain uses TRBV7-8 and TRBJ2-3; possibly TRBD2 for D (5 bases). Germline CDR1 SGHVS, CDR2 FQNEAQ. V shed 4 bases and J shed 6 bases, with 11 bases lying between them. This CDR3 comprises 13 residues.

The chain links TRBV20-1 to TRBJ1-4; a weak D match, TRBD1 (6 bases). Between the trimmed V and J ends, which lost 5 bases and 6 bases, there was a span of 16 bases. The germline CDR1 and CDR2 sequences are DFQATT and SNEGSKA (reference sequence). The CDR3 spans 14 residues. DNA for the CDR3: TGCAGTGCTCGGAGGGGGAACATTTATGAAAAACTGTTTTTT. It is translated as CSARRGNIYEKLFF.

There are a few counts of this clonotype. The chain links TRBV12-3 or TRBV12-4 to TRBJ2-7; D unclear. This CDR3 spans 12 amino acids. Trimming cost V 6 bases and J 1 base, with 7 bases left between them. The CDR3 nucleotides are TGTGCCAGCAGATACGGATCCTACGAGCAGTACTTC. Translated: CASRYGSYEQYF.

The V and J genes are TRBV5-1 and TRBJ2-7; D remains unclear. V was pared by 5 bases and J by 2 bases, with 17 bases between. The CDR3 consists of 15 residues. Germline CDR1 is SGHRS and CDR2 is YFSETQ. CDR3 bases: TGCGCCAGCAGTAAAGATCTTAGCTACGCCTACGAGCAGTACTTC. It encodes CASSKDLSYAYEQYF.

This clonotype has ten or more counts. The CDR3 reads CASSEVGFSTEAFF. The CDR3 coding sequence is TGTGCCAGCAGTGAAGTCGGCTTTAGCACTGAAGCTTTCTTT. The chain links TRBV6-4 to TRBJ1-1; D is uncertain. Germline CDR1 and CDR2: MRHNA and SNTAGT. The CDR3 contains 14 residues. The V gene lost 3 bases and the J gene lost 4 bases, with 12 bases spanning the gap.

J is TRBJ2-7 and V is TRBV7-6; D remains ambiguous. The CDR3 has 16 residues. CDR1 is SGHVS, CDR2 FNYEAQ, per germline. V shed 1 base and J shed 2 bases, with 15 bases lying between them. The CDR3 reads CASSLDGRSPTYEQYF. The CDR3 DNA reads TGTGCCAGCAGCTTAGACGGTCGAAGTCCTACCTACGAGCAGTACTTC. Full variable domain (missing parts from reference TRBV7-6 and TRBJ2-7): GAGVSQSPRYKVTKRGQDVALRCDPISGHVSLYWYRQALGQGPEFLTYFNYEAQQDKSGLPNDRFSAERPEGSISTLTIQRTEQRDSAMYRCASSLDGRSPTYEQYFGPGTRLTVT.

This rearrangement joins TRBV3-1 to TRBJ2-3; 8 nucleotides line up with TRBD1. J was trimmed by 1 base and V by 5 bases; bases with no gene match: 8. Germline CDR1 is LGHDT and CDR2 is YNNKEL (reference sequence). The CDR3 is made up of 16 amino acids. The CDR3 spells CASSSPRGRGTDTQYF. The CDR3 DNA is TGTGCCAGCAGCTCGCCCAGGGGGCGCGGCACAGATACGCAGTATTTT.

The chain recombines TRBV3-1 with TRBJ2-1, with D perhaps TRBD1 or TRBD2 (5 bases each). This CDR3 comprises 15 residues. V was shortened by 1 base and J by 9 bases, with 16 bases between the two germline ends. In germline, CDR1 is LGHDT, CDR2 YNNKEL (reference sequence). The CDR3 region is CASSQGDGGVGEQFF. The CDR3 coding sequence is TGTGCCAGCAGCCAAGGGGACGGTGGAGTAGGTGAGCAGTTCTTC.